This TCR beta chain stems from a study of cytomegalovirus exposure and HLA in healthy donors. At the level of the study: The approximately 710 first-cohort repertoires and the 95 to 150 validation repertoires shared the same platform, a later analysis reported.

Clones were read by immunoSEQ multiplex PCR, and TCRdb kept only the in-frame ones, dropping some. The table lists under 200,000 clones, about 90% of them singletons. Notes on this clone: What it binds is not known.

The germline V gene has CDR1 MNHNS and CDR2 SASEGT. The CDR3 length is 15 residues. Between the trimmed V and J ends, which lost 6 bases and 3 bases, there was a span of 15 bases. Overall study findings and caveats: Reportedly, diagnosis of cytomegalovirus status by the classifier showed high specificity and sensitivity.

The sequencing input was PBMCs. V is TRBV6-1 and J is TRBJ1-5; weak D call: TRBD1 (6 bases). This TCR came from a woman younger than 35 in good health and CMV-seropositive. The CDR3 reads CASSEQGRNNQPQHF. In DNA form, the CDR3 reads TGTGCCAGCAGCGAACAGGGAAGGAACAATCAGCCCCAGCATTTT.